The source of this TCR beta chain is a study of cytomegalovirus exposure and HLA in healthy donors. Findings of the study overall: After further analysis at a later stage, 15,000 to 20,000 TCR beta sequences were associated with HLA alleles at 0.05 false discovery rate. Several of the most significant clusters appeared, in a later analysis, to be linked to common viral pathogens. The records held CMV serostatus as the only immune exposure information.

In its sample, this clone was seen a few times. Antigen unknown. Per the germline V gene, CDR1 is SGHRS and CDR2 is YFSETQ. Trimming removed 4 bases at V and 2 bases at J, with 15 bases between. This CDR3 is built from 15 residues. This PCR relied on a set of 60 Vbeta primers and 13 Jbeta primers. Sequenced by immunoSEQ multiplex PCR; TCRdb stores in-frame clones only, minus some. The table records 90,000 to 100,000 clones, over 50% of them present only once. The material sequenced was PBMCs. This TCR derives from a man aged 30 to 39 in good health and CMV-seronegative. The chain couples TRBV5-1 to TRBJ1-2, with D maybe TRBD1 (6 bases). CDR3 amino acids: CASSHGGQGNYGYTF. DNA for the CDR3: TGCGCCAGCAGCCACGGGGGGCAGGGGAACTATGGCTACACCTTC.